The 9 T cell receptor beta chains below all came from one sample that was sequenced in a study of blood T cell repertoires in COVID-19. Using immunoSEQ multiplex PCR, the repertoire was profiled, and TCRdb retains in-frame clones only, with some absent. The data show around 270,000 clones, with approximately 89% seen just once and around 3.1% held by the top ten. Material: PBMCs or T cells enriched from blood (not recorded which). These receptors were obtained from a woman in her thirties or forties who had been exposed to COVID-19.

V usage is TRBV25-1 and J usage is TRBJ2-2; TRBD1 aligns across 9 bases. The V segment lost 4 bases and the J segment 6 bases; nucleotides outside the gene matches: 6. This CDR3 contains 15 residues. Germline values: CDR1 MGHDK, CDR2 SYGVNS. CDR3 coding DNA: TGTGCCAGCAGTGCGATGGGACAGGGAGCCGGGGAGCTGTTTTTT. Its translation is CASSAMGQGAGELFF.

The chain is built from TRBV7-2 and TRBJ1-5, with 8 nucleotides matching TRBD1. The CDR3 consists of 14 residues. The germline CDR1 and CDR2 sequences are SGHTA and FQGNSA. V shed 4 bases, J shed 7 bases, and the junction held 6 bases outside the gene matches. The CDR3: CASSSRTGMQPQHF. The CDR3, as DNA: TGTGCCAGCAGCTCGAGGACAGGGATGCAGCCCCAGCATTTT.

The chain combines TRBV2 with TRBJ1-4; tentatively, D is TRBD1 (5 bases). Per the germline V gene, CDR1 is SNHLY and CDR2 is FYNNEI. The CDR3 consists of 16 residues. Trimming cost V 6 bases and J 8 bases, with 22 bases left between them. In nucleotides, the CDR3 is TGTGCCAGCAGGGCCAGATATAAGGGGTCAGGAGAAAAACTGTTTTTT. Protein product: CASRARYKGSGEKLFF.

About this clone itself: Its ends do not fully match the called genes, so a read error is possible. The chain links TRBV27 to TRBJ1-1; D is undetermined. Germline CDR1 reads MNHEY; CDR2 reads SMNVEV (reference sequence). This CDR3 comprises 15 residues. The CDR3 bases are TGTGCCAGCAGTTTAAAGCGGCCCCTGAAGACTGAAGCTTTCTTT. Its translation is CASSLKRPLKTEAFF.

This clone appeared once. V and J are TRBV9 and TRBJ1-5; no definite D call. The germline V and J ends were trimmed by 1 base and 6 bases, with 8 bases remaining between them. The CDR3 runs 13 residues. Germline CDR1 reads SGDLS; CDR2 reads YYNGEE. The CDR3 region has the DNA TGTGCCAGCAGCGTATCCCTCGGTCAGCCCCAGCATTTT. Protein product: CASSVSLGQPQHF. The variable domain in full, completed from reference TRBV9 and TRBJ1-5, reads DSGVTQTPKHLITATGQRVTLRCSPRSGDLSVYWYQQSLDQGLQFLIQYYNGEERAKGNILERFSAQQFPDLHSELNLSSLELGDSALYFCASSVSLGQPQHFGDGTRLSIL.

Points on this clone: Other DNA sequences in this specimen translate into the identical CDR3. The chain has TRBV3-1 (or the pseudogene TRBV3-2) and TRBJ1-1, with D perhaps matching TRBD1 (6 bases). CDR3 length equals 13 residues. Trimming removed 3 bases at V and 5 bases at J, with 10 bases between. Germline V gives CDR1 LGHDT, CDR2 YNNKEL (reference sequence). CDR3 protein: CASSQGQGTEAFF. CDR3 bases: TGTGCCAGCAGCCAGGGCCAGGGGACTGAAGCTTTCTTT.

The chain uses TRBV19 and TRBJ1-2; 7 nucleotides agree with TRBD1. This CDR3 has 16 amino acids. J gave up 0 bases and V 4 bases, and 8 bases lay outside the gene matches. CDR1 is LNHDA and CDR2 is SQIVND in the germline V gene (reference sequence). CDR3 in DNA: TGTGCCAGTAGTAGGGACAGCACCTCTACTAACTATGGCTACACCTTC. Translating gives CASSRDSTSTNYGYTF.

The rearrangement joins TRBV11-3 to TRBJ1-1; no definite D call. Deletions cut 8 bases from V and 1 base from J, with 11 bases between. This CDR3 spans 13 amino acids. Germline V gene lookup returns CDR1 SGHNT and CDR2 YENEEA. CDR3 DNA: TGTGCCAGCGGCACGCGGAGGAACACTGAAGCTTTCTTT. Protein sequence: CASGTRRNTEAFF. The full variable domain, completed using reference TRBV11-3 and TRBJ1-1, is EAGVVQSPRYKIIEKKQPVAFWCNPISGHNTLYWYLQNLGQGPELLIRYENEEAVDDSQLPKDRFSAERLKGVDSTLKIQPAELGDSAVYLCASGTRRNTEAFFGQGTRLTVV.

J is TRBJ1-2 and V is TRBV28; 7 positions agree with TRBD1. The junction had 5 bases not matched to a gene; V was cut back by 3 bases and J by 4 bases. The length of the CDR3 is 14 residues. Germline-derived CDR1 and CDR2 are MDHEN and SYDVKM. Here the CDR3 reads CASSLTGLSYGYTF. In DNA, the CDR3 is TGTGCCAGCAGTTTGACAGGGCTTTCCTATGGCTACACCTTC.